The present T cell receptor (beta chain) was sequenced within a study of blood T cell repertoires in COVID-19. Study summary: Samples representing acute and convalescent COVID-19 were sourced from the United States, Italy and Spain.

Exposed volunteers were people who met a COVID-19 case within 2 weeks before study entry. Study processing details: Quantification of nucleated cells was approximated via reference gene primer amplification. TCRdb keeps only in-frame clones here, not all; method: immunoSEQ multiplex PCR. Clone size and V and J calls were adopted from that table, with D and trimming inferred from the DNA. The table records approximately 150,000 clones, roughly 88% of them present only once. V trimming: 2 bases; J trimming: 4 bases; junction bases outside the gene matches: 10. The CDR3 has 18 residues. The germline CDR1 and CDR2 sequences are MNHEY and SVGEGT.

This TCR was recovered from a man in his 70s who had been exposed to COVID-19. The rearrangement uses TRBV6-2 or TRBV6-3 and TRBJ2-2, with TRBD2 matching over 10 bases. The sequenced sample was PBMCs or T cells enriched from blood (not recorded which). The CDR3 region is CASSYPHSGGRGTGELFF. As DNA, the CDR3 is TGTGCCAGCAGTTACCCGCATAGCGGGGGGCGGGGCACCGGGGAGCTGTTTTTT.